This TCR beta chain was identified in a study of T cell responses to AZD1222 COVID-19 vaccine listed by TCRdb under 2021. Turning to the overall study: AZD1222 recipients whose second dose came at about 4 weeks and those whose second dose came at about 12 weeks were combined into one group, since spike-specific TCR depth and breadth did not differ between the two schedules. Enrollment into the trials was organized by age into subgroups of 18-55, 56-69 and 70-plus years, and those subgroups contained roughly 140, 27 and 60 TCR-sequenced participants, respectively. TCR sequencing covered over 230 trial participants: 200 to 220 given two doses of AZD1222 and 26 given two doses of MenACWY control vaccine. Broader findings and caveats from the paper: No day 14 peak-response samples were available, so repertoires were characterized only after the peak T cell response. In the small 56-69-year group, the increase in depth fell short of significance, most likely because of low power. The vaccine-associated CD4 TCRs covered the entire spike protein, and the dominant responses fell in regions 160-218 and 743-854. Only five or six AZD1222 recipients were SARS-CoV-2 seropositive at baseline, limiting conclusions about previously exposed vaccinees. Participants were mostly white British and included more females than males, and it was suggested by the authors that clonal diversity may have been underestimated. Nearly half of unique spike-specific TCRs reportedly recognized epitopes outside regions mutated in the B.1.351 and B.1.1.7 variants. Spike-specific TCR breadth and depth rose significantly after two AZD1222 doses compared with day 0 and with MenACWY recipients.

Read against the paper, the sample's time point label means: baseline before first vaccination. Vaccinee samples came from UK trials COV001 and COV002, including a single-blind randomized controlled phase 2/3 trial of AZD1222 (ChAdOx1 nCoV-19) in healthy adults. Trial participant PBMC samples were collected at day 0 and day 28 after the second dose for TCRbeta chain sequencing. Here V drops 5 bases and J drops 2 bases, and the junction holds 2 bases not matched to any gene. Inclusive of the bounding cysteine and phenylalanine, the CDR3 is 14 residues long. The read is trimmed to its CDR3 DNA, 42 bases read in frame from base 1. The germline V gene (reference sequence) gives CDR1 as LNHDA and CDR2 as SQIVND. Of note for this clone: Its antigen is currently not known. Base qualities were left out, and no much larger clone turns up one base away.

The CDR3 regions of human TCRbeta chains were analyzed by immunosequencing. The published analysis was carried out like this. Repertoire TCRs were matched against a reference library of SARS-CoV-2-specific TCRs generated with the MIRA antigen-specificity platform. Breadth was defined as the fraction of unique TCRs that were SARS-CoV-2-associated, and depth was defined as the fraction of total T cells that were SARS-CoV-2-associated. Using the MIRA data, each spike-specific TCR was assigned both to the spike region to which the TCR was reactive and to a CD4 or CD8 class. Log10-transformed breadth and depth values were compared by one-way ANOVA with Sidak's multiple comparisons tests. TCRdb stores this immuneACCESS table with in-frame sequences only. Part of the clones is absent; in the studies checked, under half of the shortfall reflects unresolved V genes, and no reason is known for the rest. V, J and clone size reflect that table, while D and trimming were determined from the DNA. The sample yields 150,000 to 180,000 clones; under 95% were counted once. In total, the top ten clones hold under 20% of the sample.

The chain uses TRBV19 and TRBJ2-7; 11 bases in the junction line up with TRBD1. The source of this sequence is an adult in good health. Sequences were derived from peripheral blood, sampled on day 0 of AZD1222 vaccination. The CDR3 protein: CASSVGQGAYEQYF. The nucleotide sequence reads TGTGCCAGTAGTGTGGGACAGGGGGCCTACGAGCAGTACTTC.